Detailed here is one T cell receptor beta chain. The antigen it recognizes is unknown. Per-base quality was not reported, and no clone a single base away is much larger than it. The CDR3 has 16 amino acids, counting the end cysteine and phenylalanine. Just CDR3 DNA is preserved here, 48 bases in frame from base 1. Compared with germline, V lacks 4 bases and J lacks 2 bases; bases without a gene match: 4. CDR1 and CDR2 were assigned from the germline V gene as SGHRS and YFSETQ. TCRbeta CDR3 regions were amplified from genomic DNA by means of the immunoSEQ Assay, a bias-controlled multiplex PCR. The source study handled its data this way. Nucleated cell counts per sample were estimated from amplification of reference gene primers within the assay. To quantify the absolute abundance of each unique TCRbeta CDR3 rearrangement, sequence reads were collapsed and filtered. For each sample, productive Simpson clonality was calculated as the square root of Simpson's diversity index over productive rearrangements. Imported from immuneACCESS, the table was reduced by TCRdb to in-frame sequences with V and J called. These copies leave out some clones; in studies compared against another copy, an unresolved V gene accounts for under half, and the cause of the remainder is not known. The V and J calls and clone size come from that table; D and trimming were worked out from the DNA. The sample includes about 150,000 clones, with about 80% observed a single time. The ten largest make up about 12% of the sample.

One collaborating source in Seattle enrolled patients while the patients were actively infected and followed the patients over time throughout the course of disease. Whole blood was collected in K2EDTA tubes by collaborating institutions according to the institutions' own protocols. For TCRbeta analysis, collaborators shipped samples as frozen whole blood, isolated PBMCs, or DNA extracted from either of those sample types. This sample was taken from a study of blood T cell repertoires in COVID-19 (TCRdb year 2020). With respect to the entire study: Samples from collaborators originated in the United States, Italy and Spain and spanned both the acute and convalescent phases of COVID-19. The material from the prospective study consisted of cDNA or gDNA derived from T cells, B-cell-depleted T cells, or PBMCs. The dataset comprised deeply sampled blood TCRbeta repertoires from subjects exposed to, actively infected with, or recovered from COVID-19. A freely available public database, intended as a resource for researchers studying the immune response to SARS-CoV-2, is where the repertoires were released. The samples were drawn from two sources: the first 160 participants of the ongoing ImmuneRACE study, and 950 to 1,500 subjects contributed by 6 global collaborators. Nearly every sample came with metadata listing a de-identified subject ID, COVID-19 status, age in years and sex. Where available, HLA class I and class II types were obtained from metadata supplied by the sample provider rather than from assay-based typing.

What the research found in general, with its limitations: The amount of clinical and demographic metadata varied by source and participant and was provided uncurated.

Material for sequencing was peripheral blood. The rearranged segments are TRBV5-1 and TRBJ2-1; TRBD2 matches 12 bases in the middle. This clonotype was sampled from a woman aged 55-70 years with COVID-19, enrolled during active disease. CDR3 region: CASSLWTSGTYNEQFF. The DNA is TGCGCCAGCAGCCTGTGGACTAGCGGGACCTACAATGAGCAGTTCTTC.